This T cell receptor beta chain was recovered during a study of T cell responses to AZD1222 COVID-19 vaccine (dated by TCRdb to about 2021). Study-level background: AZD1222 recipients given second doses at about 4 weeks or at about 12 weeks were pooled, since spike-specific TCR depth and breadth were not found to differ between the two schedules. TCR sequencing was performed for about 240 trial participants, of whom 200 to 220 were given two doses of AZD1222 and about 25 were given two doses of MenACWY control vaccine. Trial participants were enrolled by age into subgroups of 18-55, 56-69 and 70-plus years, and around 150, 28 and 57 TCR-sequenced participants, respectively, were included in these subgroups.

Summary of the overall study and its limitations: Because no day 14 peak-response samples were available, repertoires were characterized only after the peak T cell response. Conclusions about previously exposed vaccinees are limited because only six or seven AZD1222 recipients were SARS-CoV-2 seropositive at baseline. The 56-69-year group was small, and its depth increase did not reach significance, likely because of low power. Participants were mostly white British and included more females than males, and it was suggested by the authors that clonal diversity may have been underestimated. Spike-specific TCR breadth and depth rose significantly after two AZD1222 doses compared with day 0 and with MenACWY recipients. Reportedly, almost half of the unique spike-specific TCRs recognized epitopes lying outside the regions that are mutated in the B.1.351 and B.1.1.7 variants. Vaccine-associated CD4 TCRs spanned the whole spike protein, with dominant responses in regions 160-218 and 743-854.

The CDR3 regions of human TCRbeta chains were analyzed by immunosequencing. Per the authors' processing: TCRs in the repertoires were compared against a reference library of SARS-CoV-2-specific TCRs that had been generated with the MIRA antigen-specificity platform. Breadth meant the fraction of unique TCRs that were SARS-CoV-2-associated, whereas depth meant the fraction of total T cells that were SARS-CoV-2-associated. Each spike-specific TCR was assigned to its reactive spike region and to a CD4 or CD8 class using the MIRA data. Log10-transformed breadth and depth values were compared by one-way ANOVA with Sidak's multiple comparisons tests. Sourced from immuneACCESS, this table was stored by TCRdb with only in-frame sequences that have V and J called. A share of the clones is absent; for the studies checked, an unresolved V gene accounts for under half, and the remainder has no known explanation. D and trimming were read from the DNA, whereas the V and J calls and clone size are those reported in that table. A total of 80,000 or so clones appear in this sample, 87% of them only once. Roughly 1.6% of the sample lies in the top ten.

On this clone itself: Its antigen remains undetermined. Within one base of it there is no much larger clone, and no base qualities were kept.

The time point tag for this specimen amounts to: baseline before first vaccination. Vaccinee samples came from UK trials COV001 and COV002, including a single-blind randomized controlled phase 2/3 trial of AZD1222 (ChAdOx1 nCoV-19) in healthy adults. For TCRbeta chain sequencing, PBMC samples from trial participants were taken at day 0 and at day 28 after the second dose. The sample in question was peripheral blood, obtained on day 0 of AZD1222 vaccination. The receptor was isolated from an adult in good health.

The CDR3 reads CASSRQDLLMNTEAFF. The nucleotide sequence reads as follows: TGTGCCAGCAGCCGACAGGATCTTTTGATGAACACTGAAGCTTTCTTT. The chain uses TRBV2 and TRBJ1-1; TRBD1 is a weak D gene call, 6 bases matching. A distance of 17 bases separates the germline ends of V and J, which lose 6 bases and 0 bases respectively. Per the germline V gene, SNHLY is the CDR1 and FYNNEI is the CDR2. Taken from cysteine to phenylalanine, the CDR3 has 16 residues. Only CDR3 DNA remains: 48 bases, in frame from the first base.